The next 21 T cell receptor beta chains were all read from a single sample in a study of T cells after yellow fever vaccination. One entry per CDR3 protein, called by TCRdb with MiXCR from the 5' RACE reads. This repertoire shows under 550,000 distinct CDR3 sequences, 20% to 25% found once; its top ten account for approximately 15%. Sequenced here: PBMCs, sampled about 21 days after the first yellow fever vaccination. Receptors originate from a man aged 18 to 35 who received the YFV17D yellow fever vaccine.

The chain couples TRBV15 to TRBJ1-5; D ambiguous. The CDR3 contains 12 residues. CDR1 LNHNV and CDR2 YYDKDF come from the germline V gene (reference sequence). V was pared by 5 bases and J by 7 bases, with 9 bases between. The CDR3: CATSVEGQPQHF. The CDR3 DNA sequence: TGTGCCACCAGCGTCGAAGGGCAGCCCCAGCATTTT.

The DNA of the CDR3 is TGTGCCATCAGTGAGATTCAGGGGCTATCCTACAATGAGCAGTTCTTC. Protein sequence: CAISEIQGLSYNEQFF. The chain links TRBV10-3 to TRBJ2-1; maybe TRBD1 (6 bases). The CDR3 has 16 residues. Trimming shortened V by 2 bases and J by 1 base, and 12 bases separated the two germline ends. CDR1 ENHRY and CDR2 SYGVKD come from the germline V gene.

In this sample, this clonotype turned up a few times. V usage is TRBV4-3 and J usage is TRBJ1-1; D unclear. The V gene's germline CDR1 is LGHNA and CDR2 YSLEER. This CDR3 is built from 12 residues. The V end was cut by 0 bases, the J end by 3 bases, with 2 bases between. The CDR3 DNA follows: TGCGCCAGCAGCCAAGAAGACACTGAAGCTTTCTTT. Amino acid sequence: CASSQEDTEAFF.

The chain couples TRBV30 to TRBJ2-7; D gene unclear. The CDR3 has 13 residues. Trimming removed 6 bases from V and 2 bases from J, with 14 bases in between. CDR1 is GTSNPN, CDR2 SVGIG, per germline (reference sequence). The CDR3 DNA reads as TGTGCCTGCAGTCTTGACGAGGCCTACGAGCAGTACTTC. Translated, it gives CACSLDEAYEQYF.

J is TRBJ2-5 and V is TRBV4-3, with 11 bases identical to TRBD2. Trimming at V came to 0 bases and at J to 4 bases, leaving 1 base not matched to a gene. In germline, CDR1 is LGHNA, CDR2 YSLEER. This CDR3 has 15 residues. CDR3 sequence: CASSQEGTSGETQYF. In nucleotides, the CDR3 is TGCGCCAGCAGCCAAGAGGGGACTAGCGGAGAGACCCAGTACTTC.

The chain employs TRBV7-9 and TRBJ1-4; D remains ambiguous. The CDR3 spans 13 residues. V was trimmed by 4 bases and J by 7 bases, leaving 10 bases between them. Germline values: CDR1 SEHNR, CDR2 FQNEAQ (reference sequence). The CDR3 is CASSSRAVEKLFF. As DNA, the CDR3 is TGTGCCAGCAGCTCCCGGGCCGTTGAAAAACTGTTTTTT.

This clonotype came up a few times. CDR3 sequence reads: CASSFRAPYGYTF. For the CDR3, the DNA is TGTGCCAGCAGCTTTCGGGCGCCCTATGGCTACACCTTC. The genes are TRBV7-9 and TRBJ1-2; D is unresolved. The V gene lost 3 bases and the J gene lost 4 bases, with 9 bases spanning the gap. There are 13 residues in the CDR3. CDR1 and CDR2 (germline): SEHNR, FQNEAQ (reference sequence).

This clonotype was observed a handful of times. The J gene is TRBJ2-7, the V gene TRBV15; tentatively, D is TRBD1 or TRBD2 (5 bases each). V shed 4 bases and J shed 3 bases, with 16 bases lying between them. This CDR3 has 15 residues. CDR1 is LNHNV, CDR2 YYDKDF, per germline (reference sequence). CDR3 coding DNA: TGTGCCACCAGCAAGAACCCGGGACCCCACTACGAGCAGTACTTC. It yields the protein CATSKNPGPHYEQYF.

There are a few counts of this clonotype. The DNA for the CDR3 is TGTGCCAGCTCACCGAAAGCGGGGGTCTGGGATACGCAGTATTTT. It translates to CASSPKAGVWDTQYF. The chain is built from TRBV18 and TRBJ2-3; 8 positions match TRBD2. This CDR3 region has 15 residues. V shed 3 bases, J shed 6 bases, and the junction held 8 bases outside the gene matches. Germline V lookup: CDR1 KGHSH, CDR2 LQKENI.

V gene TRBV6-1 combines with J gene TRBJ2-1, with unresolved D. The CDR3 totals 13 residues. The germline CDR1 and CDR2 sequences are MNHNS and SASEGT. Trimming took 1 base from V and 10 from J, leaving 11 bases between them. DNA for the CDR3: TGTGCCAGCAGTGAAGGCTATGGGTGGGAGCAGTTCTTC. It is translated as CASSEGYGWEQFF.

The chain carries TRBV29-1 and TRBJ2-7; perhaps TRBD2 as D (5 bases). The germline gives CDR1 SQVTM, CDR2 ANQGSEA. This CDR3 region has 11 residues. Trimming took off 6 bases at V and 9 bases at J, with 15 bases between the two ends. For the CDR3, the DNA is TGCAGCGTGGTCCGAGGAGGAATGCAGTACGTC. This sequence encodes CSVVRGGMQYV.

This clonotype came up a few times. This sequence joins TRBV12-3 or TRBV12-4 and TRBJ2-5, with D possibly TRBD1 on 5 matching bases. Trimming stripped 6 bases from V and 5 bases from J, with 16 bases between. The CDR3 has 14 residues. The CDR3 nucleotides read TGTGCCAGCAGGCTCAGGGTATATTCGGAGACCCAGTACTTC. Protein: CASRLRVYSETQYF.

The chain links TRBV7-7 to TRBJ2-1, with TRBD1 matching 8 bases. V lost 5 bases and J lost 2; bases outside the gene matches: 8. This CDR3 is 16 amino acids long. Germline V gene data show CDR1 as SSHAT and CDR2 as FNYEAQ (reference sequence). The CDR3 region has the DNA TGTGCCAGCAGCCCGACCGGGACAGGCACCTACAATGAGCAGTTCTTC. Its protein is CASSPTGTGTYNEQFF.

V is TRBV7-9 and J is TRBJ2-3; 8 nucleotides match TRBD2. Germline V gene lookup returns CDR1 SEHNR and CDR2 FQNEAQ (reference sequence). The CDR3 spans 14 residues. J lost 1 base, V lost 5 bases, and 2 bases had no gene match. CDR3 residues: CASSNGGGTDTQYF. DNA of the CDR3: TGTGCCAGCAGCAACGGGGGGGGCACAGATACGCAGTATTTT.

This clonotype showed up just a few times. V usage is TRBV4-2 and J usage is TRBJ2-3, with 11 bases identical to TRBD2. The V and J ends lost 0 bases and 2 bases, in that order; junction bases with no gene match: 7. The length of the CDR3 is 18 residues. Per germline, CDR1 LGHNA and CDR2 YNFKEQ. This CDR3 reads CASSQEDGTSGYTDTQYF. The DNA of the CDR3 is TGTGCCAGCAGCCAAGAAGACGGGACTAGCGGATACACAGATACGCAGTATTTT.

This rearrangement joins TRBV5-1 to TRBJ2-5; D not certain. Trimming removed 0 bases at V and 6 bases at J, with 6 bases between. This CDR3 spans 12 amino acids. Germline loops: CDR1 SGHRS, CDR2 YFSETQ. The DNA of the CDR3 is TGCGCCAGCAGCTTGGAGGACCAGACCCAGTACTTC. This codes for CASSLEDQTQYF.

The CDR3 here is CASSLELVNTQYF. CDR3 coding DNA: TGTGCCAGCAGCTTAGAACTAGTCAATACGCAGTATTTT. The gene calls are TRBV7-9 and TRBJ2-3, with D possibly TRBD2 on 5 matching bases. The V gene lost 1 base and the J gene lost 7 bases, with 9 bases spanning the gap. CDR1 is SEHNR, CDR2 FQNEAQ, per germline (reference sequence). This CDR3 has 13 amino acids.

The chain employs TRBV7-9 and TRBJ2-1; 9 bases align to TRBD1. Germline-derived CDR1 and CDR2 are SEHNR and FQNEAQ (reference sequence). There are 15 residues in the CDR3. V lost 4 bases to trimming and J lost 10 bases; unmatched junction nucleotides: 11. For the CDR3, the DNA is TGTGCCAGCAGCTCCTCCGGGACAGGGATACCAGAGCAGTTCTTC. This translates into CASSSSGTGIPEQFF.

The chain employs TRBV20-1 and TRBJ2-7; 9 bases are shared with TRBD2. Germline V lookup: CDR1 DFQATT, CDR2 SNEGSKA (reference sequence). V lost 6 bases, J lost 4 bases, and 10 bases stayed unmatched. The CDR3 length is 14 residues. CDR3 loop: CSARGASGVYEQYV. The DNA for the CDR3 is TGCAGTGCCAGGGGGGCTAGCGGGGTGTACGAGCAGTACGTC.

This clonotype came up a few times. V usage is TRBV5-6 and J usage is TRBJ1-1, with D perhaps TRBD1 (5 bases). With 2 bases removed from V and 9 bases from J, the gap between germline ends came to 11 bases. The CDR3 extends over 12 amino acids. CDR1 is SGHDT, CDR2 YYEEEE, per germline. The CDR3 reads CASSFSGTQAFF. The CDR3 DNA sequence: TGTGCCAGCAGCTTCTCAGGGACCCAAGCTTTCTTT.

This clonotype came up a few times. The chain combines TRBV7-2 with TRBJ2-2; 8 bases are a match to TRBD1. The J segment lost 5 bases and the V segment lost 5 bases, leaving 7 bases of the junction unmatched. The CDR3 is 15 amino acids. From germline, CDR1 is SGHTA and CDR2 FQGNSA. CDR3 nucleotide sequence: TGTGCCAGCAGCCGCGACAGGGGCAAGACCGGGGAGCTGTTTTTT. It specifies CASSRDRGKTGELFF.